The present entry profiles one T cell receptor beta chain with its context. The target antigen is unknown. This sample was taken from a study of identical twins' blood T cells. Whole-study context: Around 12 libraries, six alpha and six beta, gave 50 million to 55 million reads.

Germline loops: CDR1 SGHAT, CDR2 FQNNGV. This CDR3 comprises 15 residues. Between the trimmed V and J ends, which lost 5 bases and 2 bases, there was a span of 16 bases. Regarding the study as a whole: Twins shared more top CDR3 clonotypes than unrelated donors did. Out-of-frame TCRbeta clonotypes reportedly had markedly more similar V usage in twins than unrelated donors.

Libraries were made from RNA as TCR cDNA, using a modified protocol. TCRdb passed the 5' RACE reads through MiXCR, listing each CDR3 protein once. The sample holds roughly 340,000 distinct CDR3 sequences; roughly 30% are singletons and the top ten take around 5.6%. The chain links TRBV11-2 to TRBJ2-7, with a weak D call TRBD2 (6 bases). This clonotype was obtained from a woman aged 18 to 55 in good health. The sequencing sample was made of PBMCs. The CDR3 DNA reads as TGTGCCAGCAGCAGCTTTGGGCCGGGAGCCTACGAGCAGTACTTC. Translation: CASSSFGPGAYEQYF. The full variable domain, rest sourced from reference TRBV11-2 and TRBJ2-7, is EAGVAQSPRYKIIEKRQSVAFWCNPISGHATLYWYQQILGQGPKLLIQFQNNGVVDDSQLPKDRFSAERLKGVDSTLKIQPAKLEDSAVYLCASSSFGPGAYEQYFGPGTRLTVT.